This is a list of T cell receptor beta chains from one sample in a study of radiation and T cells in renal cell carcinoma. Clones were sequenced by immunoSEQ multiplex PCR, and TCRdb holds only the in-frame ones, with some missing. The table records about 91,000 clones, under 90% of them present only once. This specimen was blood, taken from a patient whose treatment included radiotherapy and nephrectomy. All receptors come from a man aged 55 to 70 with renal cell carcinoma. Both conserved end residues are part of each CDR3. D genes are given only for firm matches. The size field is filled for only some rows; it gives once, few, many or a size class.

j_gene | v_gene | abundance | d_gene | CDR3aa | CDR3nt
TRBJ2-7 | TRBV7-9 | . | TRBD1 | CASTGDRVSYEQYF | TGTGCCAGCACCGGGGACAGGGTCTCCTACGAGCAGTACTTC
TRBJ2-5 | TRBV4-1 | . | . | CASSRFGREQETQYF | TGCGCCAGCAGCCGTTTTGGGCGGGAACAAGAGACCCAGTACTTC
TRBJ2-1 | TRBV2 | . | . | CASSGELYNEQFF | TGTGCCAGCAGTGGGGAGCTTTACAATGAGCAGTTCTTC
TRBJ1-4 | TRBV2 | . | . | CASVNRAANEKLFF | TGTGCCAGCGTGAACAGGGCAGCTAATGAAAAACTGTTTTTT
TRBJ2-5 | TRBV7-2 | . | TRBD1 | CASRWTGDETQYF | TGTGCCAGCAGATGGACAGGGGATGAGACCCAGTACTTC
TRBJ2-7 | TRBV4-1 | . | . | CASSQGIPQEHYEQYF | TGCGCCAGCAGCCAAGGGATCCCGCAGGAGCACTACGAGCAGTACTTC
TRBJ2-2 | TRBV2 | . | . | CASSGDLDTGELFF | TGTGCCAGCAGCGGGGACCTCGATACCGGGGAGCTGTTTTTT
TRBJ1-2 | TRBV6-5 | . | TRBD1 | CASSPTGQGDYGYTF | TGTGCCAGCAGCCCCACGGGACAGGGGGACTATGGCTACACCTTC
TRBJ2-3 | TRBV28 | . | TRBD2 | CAVSAGGRDTQYF | TGTGCCGTATCCGCGGGAGGGCGGGATACGCAGTATTTT
TRBJ1-2 | TRBV27 | . | . | CASSLAREPNYGYTF | TGTGCCAGCAGCCTAGCCAGGGAGCCCAACTATGGCTACACCTTC
TRBJ2-7 | TRBV30 | . | . | CAYRADPSYEQYF | TGTGCCTACCGTGCGGACCCCTCCTACGAGCAGTACTTC
TRBJ2-5 | TRBV10-3 | . | TRBD1 | CAIQQGDQETQYF | TGTGCCATTCAACAGGGGGACCAAGAGACCCAGTACTTC
TRBJ2-7 | TRBV10-1 | . | TRBD1 | CASSEALPGQTSYEQYF | TGCGCCAGCAGTGAGGCGCTCCCGGGACAGACCTCCTACGAGCAGTACTTC
TRBJ2-7 | TRBV7-9 | . | . | CASRGRANYEQYF | TGTGCCAGCAGGGGACGAGCCAACTACGAGCAGTACTTC
TRBJ2-1 | TRBV6-6 | . | . | CASRTGTSLNNEQFF | TGTGCCAGCAGAACCGGGACTTCCCTTAACAATGAGCAGTTCTTC
TRBJ2-7 | TRBV11-2 | . | TRBD2 | CASSRGRPSGSPQYF | TGTGCCAGCAGCCGCGGGAGGCCTAGCGGGAGTCCGCAGTACTTC
TRBJ2-1 | TRBV4-3 | . | TRBD1 | CASSQETGLDYNEQFF | TGCGCCAGCAGCCAAGAGACAGGGCTCGATTACAATGAGCAGTTCTTC
TRBJ2-7 | TRBV7-8 | . | . | CASTPGVANYEQYF | TGTGCCAGCACCCCAGGGGTAGCAAACTACGAGCAGTACTTC
TRBJ1-2 | TRBV7-2 | . | . | CASSLDPGNYGYTF | TGTGCCAGCAGCTTAGATCCAGGGAACTATGGCTACACCTTC
TRBJ2-7 | TRBV2 | . | . | CASSVEGPYEQYF | TGTGCCAGCAGTGTGGAGGGACCCTACGAGCAGTACTTC
TRBJ2-7 | TRBV10-1 | once | . | CASSGEGFYEQYF | TGCGCCAGCAGTGGAGAGGGCTTTTACGAGCAGTACTTC
TRBJ1-3 | TRBV6-6 | . | . | CASSYSSGAKVDTIYF | TGTGCCAGCAGTTACTCATCGGGGGCCAAGGTCGACACCATATATTTT
TRBJ1-5 | TRBV2 | many | . | CASSARLESGYSNQPQHF | TGTGCCAGCAGCGCAAGGCTCGAGAGCGGATATAGCAATCAGCCCCAGCATTTT
TRBJ1-2 | TRBV5-6 | . | TRBD1 | CASSLRTGVNYGYTF | TGTGCCAGCAGCCTCAGAACAGGGGTTAACTATGGCTACACCTTC
TRBJ2-2 | TRBV19 | . | . | CASRSSTGDTGELFF | TGTGCCAGTCGGTCCTCCACAGGAGACACCGGGGAGCTGTTTTTT
TRBJ1-1 | TRBV27 | . | . | CASSLSPASLNTEAFF | TGTGCCAGCAGTCTCTCCCCGGCGAGCCTGAACACTGAAGCTTTCTTT
TRBJ2-2 | TRBV1 | . | . | CTSSHEAGRPSGALVTGELFF | TGCACCAGCAGCCACGAGGCGGGGAGGCCTAGCGGGGCGCTGGTCACCGGGGAGCTGTTTTTT
TRBJ2-1 | TRBV19 | . | TRBD2 | CASSITSGNQFF | TGTGCCAGTAGTATTACTAGCGGGAACCAGTTCTTC
TRBJ1-2 | TRBV27 | . | TRBD1 | CASSYRGRGYTF | TGTGCCAGCAGTTATAGGGGGCGCGGCTACACCTTC
TRBJ1-3 | TRBV6-5 | few | TRBD1 | CASSRGTGGLDTIYF | TGTGCCAGCAGCCGAGGGACAGGGGGCTTAGACACCATATATTTT
TRBJ2-7 | TRBV2 | once | . | CASNGRVSYEQYF | TGTGCCAGCAATGGGCGGGTGTCCTACGAGCAGTACTTC
TRBJ1-2 | TRBV4-1 | . | . | CASSHPPRGLNYGYTF | TGCGCCAGCAGCCACCCCCCCCGGGGCCTTAACTATGGCTACACCTTC
TRBJ1-1 | TRBV5-1 | . | TRBD1 | CASSSGTGESFGAFF | TGCGCCAGCAGCTCCGGGACAGGGGAGAGTTTCGGAGCTTTCTTT
TRBJ1-1 | TRBV7-9 | few | . | CASSADSGDTEAFF | TGTGCCAGCAGCGCGGACTCTGGGGACACTGAAGCTTTCTTT
TRBJ2-7 | TRBV29-1 | . | . | CSAIDSYYEQYF | TGCAGCGCGATTGACAGCTACTACGAGCAGTACTTC
TRBJ1-1 | TRBV28 | . | . | CASSLAGVRGGTEAFF | TGTGCCAGCAGCCTTGCAGGGGTACGGGGGGGCACTGAAGCTTTCTTT
TRBJ2-1 | TRBV27 | . | . | CASSFSRGYNEQFF | TGTGCCAGCAGTTTCTCAAGAGGTTACAATGAGCAGTTCTTC
TRBJ2-2 | TRBV5-4 | . | TRBD1 | CASSIQGVPGELFF | TGTGCCAGCAGCATACAGGGGGTCCCCGGGGAGCTGTTTTTT
TRBJ1-1 | TRBV27 | . | . | CASSFMGAVTEAFF | TGTGCCAGCAGTTTCATGGGGGCGGTTACTGAAGCTTTCTTT
TRBJ2-1 | TRBV6-1 | . | . | CASSERNEQFF | TGTGCCAGCAGTGAACGCAATGAGCAGTTCTTC
TRBJ2-3 | TRBV11-3 | . | TRBD1 | CASAQGASTDTQYF | TGTGCCAGCGCCCAGGGGGCGAGCACAGATACGCAGTATTTT
TRBJ2-3 | TRBV7-2 | . | . | CASTTTRGGGTSTDTQYF | TGTGCCAGCACCACTACTAGGGGTGGCGGAACTAGCACAGATACGCAGTATTTT
TRBJ1-1 | TRBV5-1 | . | . | CASSTGQQVMTEAFF | TGCGCCAGCAGCACCGGACAGCAGGTGATGACTGAAGCTTTCTTT
TRBJ2-2 | TRBV7-3 | few | TRBD2 | CASQRLAGATGELFF | TGTGCCAGCCAGCGACTAGCGGGAGCGACCGGGGAGCTGTTTTTT
TRBJ2-1 | TRBV6-4 | . | TRBD2 | CASSEAGGYNEQFF | TGTGCCAGCAGTGAGGCGGGAGGCTACAATGAGCAGTTCTTC